The 26 T cell receptor beta chains below all came from one sample that was sequenced in a study of OX40 agonist ivuxolimab in advanced cancers. Sequenced by immunoSEQ multiplex PCR; TCRdb stores in-frame clones only, minus some. The data hold tens of thousands of clones, with 89% observed a single time. The material was CD4+ or CD8+ T cells sorted from blood, obtained in a trial of the OX40 agonist ivuxolimab. Receptors were obtained from an adult with an advanced solid tumor such as melanoma, head and neck, liver or kidney cancer.

V and J are TRBV7-2 and TRBJ1-2; D ambiguous. V lost 4 bases and J 4 bases, leaving 19 bases between the germline ends. The CDR3 sequence is 16 residues long. Germline CDR1 is SGHTA and CDR2 is FQGNSA. Here the CDR3 reads CASSSHRRAGVYGYTF. The CDR3 coding sequence is TGTGCCAGCAGCTCACATCGGAGGGCCGGCGTCTATGGCTACACCTTC.

This clone is a singleton in its sample. This sequence joins TRBV2 and TRBJ2-2, with D possibly TRBD1 on 5 matching bases. The V end was cut by 7 bases, the J end by 0 bases, with 9 bases between. This CDR3 is built from 14 residues. Looked up from germline, CDR1 is SNHLY and CDR2 is FYNNEI. CDR3 DNA sequence: TGTGCCAGCACCCAGGGTTCGAACACCGGGGAGCTGTTTTTT. It yields the protein CASTQGSNTGELFF.

This chain uses TRBV11-3 with TRBJ2-1; TRBD2 agrees at 10 bases. The germline V gene encodes CDR1 SGHNT and CDR2 YENEEA. The CDR3 loop spans 17 amino acids. V lost 0 bases, J lost 7 bases, and 9 bases stayed unmatched. Here the CDR3 reads CASSLDRLAGHLNEQFF. In nucleotides, the CDR3 is TGTGCCAGCAGCTTAGATCGACTAGCGGGTCACTTAAATGAGCAGTTCTTC.

The rearrangement uses TRBV7-2 and TRBJ1-2; TRBD1 might be the D (6 bases). Germline V gives CDR1 SGHTA, CDR2 FQGNSA. Trimming left V 4 bases short and J 0 bases short, with 9 bases between. The CDR3 covers 14 residues. The CDR3 reads CASSSQGTNYGYTF. The CDR3 DNA sequence: TGTGCCAGCAGCTCACAGGGCACTAACTATGGCTACACCTTC.

This chain connects TRBV10-1 to TRBJ2-1, with 14 bases aligning to TRBD2. This CDR3 has 15 residues. Unmatched junction bases numbered 4, after V lost 6 bases and J lost 6 bases. CDR1 is WNHNN and CDR2 is SYGVQD in the germline V gene (reference sequence). CDR3 residues: CASSAGTSGSNEQFF. CDR3 DNA sequence: TGCGCCAGCAGCGCTGGGACTAGCGGGAGCAATGAGCAGTTCTTC.

V is TRBV6-6 and J is TRBJ2-5, with D perhaps TRBD1 (5 bases). The V gene's germline CDR1 is MNHNY and CDR2 SVGAGI (reference sequence). Trimming pared 2 bases from V and 9 bases from J, leaving 13 bases between. The CDR3 spans 13 residues. As DNA, the CDR3 is TGTGCCAGCAGTTACGGCCACGAAGGGGCCCAGTACTTC. Protein sequence: CASSYGHEGAQYF.

The chain couples TRBV7-9 to TRBJ2-2; D perhaps matches TRBD2 (5 bases). Germline CDR1 SEHNR, CDR2 FQNEAQ (reference sequence). V lost 5 bases to trimming and J lost 5 bases, with 12 bases between them. The CDR3 spans 14 residues. The CDR3 coding sequence is TGTGCCAGCAGCACTCGGACTTATACCGGGGAGCTGTTTTTT. Protein product: CASSTRTYTGELFF. The full variable domain, its missing parts supplied by reference TRBV7-9 and TRBJ2-2, is DTGVSQNPRHKITKRGQNVTFRCDPISEHNRLYWYRQTLGQGPEFLTYFQNEAQLEKSRLLSDRFSAERPKGSFSTLEIQRTEQGDSAMYLCASSTRTYTGELFFGEGSRLTVL.

The chain employs TRBV18 and TRBJ1-4, with 9 positions matching TRBD1. V shed 3 bases, J shed 8 bases, and the junction held 4 bases outside the gene matches. The CDR3 is 14 residues long. CDR1 is KGHSH and CDR2 is LQKENI in the germline V gene. The CDR3 nucleotides read TGTGCCAGCTCACCGGGACAGGGACAGGAAAAACTGTTTTTT. Translation: CASSPGQGQEKLFF.

The chain uses TRBV5-1 and TRBJ2-3; 7 nucleotides agree with TRBD1. The CDR3 extends over 14 amino acids. Per the germline V gene, CDR1 is SGHRS and CDR2 is YFSETQ. V lost 0 bases and J lost 4; bases outside the gene matches: 2. The CDR3 here is CASSLGQGPDTQYF. CDR3 DNA sequence: TGCGCCAGCAGCTTGGGACAGGGACCAGATACGCAGTATTTT.

In its sample, this clone was seen once. The chain links TRBV25-1 to TRBJ1-2; D gene unclear. The CDR3 consists of 15 residues. The V gene lost 4 bases and the J gene lost 4 bases, with 16 bases spanning the gap. The V gene's germline CDR1 is MGHDK and CDR2 SYGVNS. The CDR3 coding sequence is TGTGCCAGCAGTGCATTCCGGGGAACTACCTATGGCTACACCTTC. This translates into CASSAFRGTTYGYTF.

V and J are TRBV6-6 and TRBJ1-5; D ambiguous. This CDR3 comprises 12 residues. From germline, CDR1 is MNHNY and CDR2 SVGAGI (reference sequence). Trimming pared 5 bases from V and 11 bases from J, leaving 13 bases between. The CDR3 protein is CASSNEASSQHF. The CDR3 DNA follows: TGTGCCAGCAGTAACGAAGCTTCATCCCAGCATTTT.

The chain has TRBV6-6 and TRBJ2-6, with 9 bases that match TRBD1. CDR1 is MNHNY and CDR2 is SVGAGI in the germline V gene (reference sequence). The CDR3 covers 15 residues. With 4 bases clipped from V and 4 bases from J, the junction kept 2 bases outside the gene matches. CDR3 amino acids: CASSLQGAGANVLTF. DNA for the CDR3: TGTGCCAGCAGTTTACAGGGGGCCGGGGCCAACGTCCTGACTTTC.

The chain has TRBV30 and TRBJ1-4; no clear D gene. V lost 4 bases to trimming and J lost 8 bases, with 17 bases between them. Germline-derived CDR1 and CDR2 are GTSNPN and SVGIG (reference sequence). This CDR3 contains 14 residues. The CDR3 coding sequence is TGTGCCTGGACTGACACCCAGCTTAGGGAAAAACTGTTTTTT. Translating it yields CAWTDTQLREKLFF.

This clone was seen a handful of times. V and J are TRBV19 and TRBJ1-3, with unresolved D. Between the trimmed V and J ends, which lost 5 bases and 3 bases, there was a span of 5 bases. The CDR3 has 12 amino acids. In germline, CDR1 is LNHDA, CDR2 SQIVND (reference sequence). The CDR3 region has the DNA TGTGCCAGTAGTCCGGTTGGAAACACCATATATTTT. Protein sequence: CASSPVGNTIYF. The full variable domain, with the rest looked up from reference TRBV19 and TRBJ1-3, is DGGITQSPKYLFRKEGQNVTLSCEQNLNHDAMYWYRQDPGQGLRLIYYSQIVNDFQKGDIAEGYSVSREKKESFPLTVTSAQKNPTAFYLCASSPVGNTIYFGEGSWLTVV.

The chain recombines TRBV19 with TRBJ1-5; tentatively, D is TRBD1 (5 bases). CDR1 LNHDA and CDR2 SQIVND come from the germline V gene (reference sequence). This CDR3 has 14 amino acids. The V end was cut by 3 bases, the J end by 4 bases, with 10 bases between. Here the CDR3 DNA reads TGTGCCAGTAGTATGGGGTGGGGGAATCAGCCCCAGCATTTT. Protein: CASSMGWGNQPQHF.

The rearrangement links TRBV9 to TRBJ2-7; 11 nucleotides line up with TRBD2. Trimming removed 3 bases from V and 1 base from J; junction bases left unmatched: 3. This CDR3 spans 15 amino acids. Germline-derived CDR1 and CDR2 are SGDLS and YYNGEE. The CDR3 nucleotides are TGTGCCAGCAGCGGGGGACTAGCGGATTCCTACGAGCAGTACTTC. Its protein product is CASSGGLADSYEQYF.

The V gene is TRBV6-6, the J gene TRBJ1-1; D is unresolved. The germline V gene has CDR1 MNHNY and CDR2 SVGAGI (reference sequence). The CDR3 extends over 11 amino acids. The ends were cut back, 5 bases at V and 11 bases at J, with 12 bases in the middle. This chain's CDR3 is CASSHGPRAFF. In nucleotides, the CDR3 is TGTGCCAGCAGTCACGGTCCACGGGCTTTCTTT.

The chain uses TRBV5-1 and TRBJ1-2, with 10 positions matching TRBD1. The ends lost 4 bases at V and 6 bases at J; junction bases unmatched: 6. The CDR3 has 14 residues. CDR1 is SGHRS and CDR2 is YFSETQ in the germline V gene. The CDR3 DNA reads TGCGCCAGCAGCGCCGGGACAGGGGTGAATGGCTACACCTTC. Its protein product is CASSAGTGVNGYTF.

This clone came up once. The J gene is TRBJ1-1, the V gene TRBV10-3; no definite D call. The CDR3 totals 13 residues. CDR1 and CDR2 (germline): ENHRY, SYGVKD. The V and J ends lost 3 bases and 10 bases respectively, with 15 bases between them. The CDR3 region has the DNA TGTGCCATCAGTGATTCACGGATCTTTCGAGCTTTCTTT. Translated, it gives CAISDSRIFRAFF.

This chain joins TRBV28 and TRBJ2-7; D gene uncertain. Germline CDR1 MDHEN, CDR2 SYDVKM. CDR3 size: 13 residues. Trimming left V 5 bases short and J 0 bases short, with 8 bases between. CDR3 sequence reads: CASSTFNSYEQYF. The CDR3 DNA is TGTGCCAGCAGTACTTTTAACTCCTACGAGCAGTACTTC.

The chain carries TRBV7-2 and TRBJ1-6, with TRBD1 matching over 10 bases. The junction had 11 bases not matched to a gene; V was cut back by 5 bases and J by 10 bases. This CDR3 region has 16 residues. CDR1 and CDR2 (germline): SGHTA, FQGNSA. CDR3 nucleotides: TGTGCCAGCAGCCCTCCGGTGGGACAGGGGTTATCACCCCTCCACTTT. Amino acids: CASSPPVGQGLSPLHF.

The CDR3 DNA reads as TGTGCCAGCAGCCTTCCCATAGACAGGGAGCAGTACTTC. This translates into CASSLPIDREQYF. The V gene is TRBV7-2, the J gene TRBJ2-7; D is possibly TRBD1 (6 bases). V lost 5 bases, J lost 7 bases, and 15 bases lay in between. This CDR3 contains 13 residues. CDR1 and CDR2 (germline): SGHTA, FQGNSA.

The rearrangement uses TRBV4-3 and TRBJ2-3, with 14 bases lining up with TRBD2. From germline, CDR1 is LGHNA and CDR2 YSLEER. This CDR3 contains 21 residues. Trimming removed 0 bases from V and 0 bases from J; junction bases left unmatched: 11. CDR3 residues: CASSQDVGGLAGVHSTDTQYF. Written as DNA, the CDR3 is TGCGCCAGCAGCCAAGATGTTGGGGGACTAGCGGGAGTCCATAGCACAGATACGCAGTATTTT.

V gene TRBV27 combines with J gene TRBJ1-2; possible D gene TRBD1, 6 bases. Germline V CDR1 and CDR2: MNHEY, SMNVEV (reference sequence). V lost 5 bases, J lost 8 bases, and 15 bases lay in between. The CDR3 runs to 13 residues. The CDR3 DNA reads TGTGCCAGCAGTATTTACAGGGATCGGGGCTACACCTTC. Its protein is CASSIYRDRGYTF.

V usage is TRBV10-3 and J usage is TRBJ2-7; possibly TRBD2 for D (6 bases). The CDR3 is 12 residues long. The V and J ends lost 8 bases and 5 bases respectively, with 13 bases between them. Germline assignment: CDR1 ENHRY and CDR2 SYGVKD. CDR3 amino acids: CAISGSSNEQYF. The CDR3 region has the DNA TGTGCCATCTCCGGGAGCTCGAACGAGCAGTACTTC.

The chain uses TRBV11-2 and TRBJ2-7, with 8 nucleotides matching TRBD2. Germline V gene data show CDR1 as SGHAT and CDR2 as FQNNGV. V lost 1 base, J lost 2 bases, and 4 bases stayed unmatched. This CDR3 has 15 amino acids. CDR3 DNA: TGTGCCAGCAGCTTAGGGGGTAGCGGGACCTACGAGCAGTACTTC. Translating gives CASSLGGSGTYEQYF.